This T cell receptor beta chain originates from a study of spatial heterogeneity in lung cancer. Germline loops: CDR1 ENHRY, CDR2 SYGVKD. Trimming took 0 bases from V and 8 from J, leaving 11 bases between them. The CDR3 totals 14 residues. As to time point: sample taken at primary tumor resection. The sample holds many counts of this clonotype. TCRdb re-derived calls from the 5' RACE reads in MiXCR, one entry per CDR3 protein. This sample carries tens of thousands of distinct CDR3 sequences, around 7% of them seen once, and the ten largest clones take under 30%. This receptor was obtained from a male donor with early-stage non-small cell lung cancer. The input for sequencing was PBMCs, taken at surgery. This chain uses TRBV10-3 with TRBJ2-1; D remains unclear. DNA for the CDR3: TGTGCCATCAGTGAGTCGAAAGGGTTGGATGAGCAGTTCTTC. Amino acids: CAISESKGLDEQFF.